A selection of T cell receptor beta chains follows, all from one sample in a study of T-cell memory formation after mild COVID-19. TCRdb re-analysed the 5' RACE reads in MiXCR, keeping a single row per CDR3 protein. The repertoire includes 450,000 to 700,000 distinct CDR3 sequences, roughly 18% of them detected once, and more than 10% sits in the top ten. Sample: PBMCs or a T cell subset sorted from them (not recorded which). These receptors originate from an adult woman who had mild COVID-19 (a few samples of this study predate the infection). Cell type and time point are not known. Each CDR3 is given with its conserved first and last residue. D genes are given only for firm matches. Size values are once, few and many counts, or a class for expanded clones, and some rows have none.

j_gene | v_gene | abundance | d_gene | CDR3aa | CDR3nt
TRBJ2-1 | TRBV7-9 | few | TRBD2 | CASSPHRGTSEYNEQFF | TGTGCCAGCAGCCCCCATCGGGGGACTAGCGAATACAATGAGCAGTTCTTC
TRBJ1-1 | TRBV19 | few | - | CASSRESTEAFF | TGTGCCAGTAGTAGGGAGAGCACTGAAGCTTTCTTT
TRBJ2-5 | TRBV6-5 | - | TRBD2 | CASMGLAVKETQYF | TGTGCCAGTATGGGACTAGCGGTCAAAGAGACCCAGTACTTC
TRBJ2-7 | TRBV18 | - | TRBD1 | CASSRGQGAEQYF | TGTGCCAGCTCACGGGGACAGGGGGCGGAGCAGTACTTC
TRBJ1-3 | TRBV5-1 | - | - | CASSLEPPPPPGNTIYF | TGCGCCAGCAGCTTGGAACCCCCACCCCCACCGGGAAACACCATATATTTT
TRBJ2-3 | TRBV18 | - | - | CASSPLSITDTQYF | TGTGCCAGCTCACCGCTTTCGATCACAGATACGCAGTATTTT
TRBJ2-2 | TRBV5-1 | few | - | CASSQTQAGTGELFF | TGCGCCAGCAGCCAGACCCAGGCGGGAACCGGGGAGCTGTTTTTT
TRBJ2-3 | TRBV5-1 | few | - | CASSPSPGTQYF | TGCGCCAGCAGCCCATCCCCGGGAACGCAGTATTTT
TRBJ1-3 | TRBV6-5 | - | TRBD1 | CASSYSATGAGNTIYF | TGTGCCAGCAGTTATTCAGCTACAGGGGCTGGAAACACCATATATTTT
TRBJ2-3 | TRBV15 | few | - | CATSRDHPGDTQYF | TGTGCCACCAGCAGAGACCACCCAGGCGATACGCAGTATTTT
TRBJ2-3 | TRBV9 | - | - | CASSVAFGSTDTQYF | TGTGCCAGCAGCGTAGCCTTTGGGAGCACAGATACGCAGTATTTT
TRBJ2-7 | TRBV11-3 | - | TRBD2 | CASSPGLAGGGSYEQYF | TGTGCCAGCAGCCCCGGACTAGCGGGAGGAGGTTCCTACGAGCAGTACTTC
TRBJ2-4 | TRBV12-3/TRBV12-4 | few | TRBD2 | CASSFWASGRNNIQYF | TGTGCCAGCAGTTTTTGGGCTAGCGGGAGGAATAACATTCAGTACTTC
TRBJ2-1 | TRBV19 | few | TRBD1 | CASTNTGGNEQFF | TGTGCCAGTACCAACACAGGGGGCAATGAGCAGTTCTTC
TRBJ2-7 | TRBV12-3/TRBV12-4 | many | - | CASRLQLSSYEQYF | TGTGCCAGCAGGTTACAGCTAAGCTCCTACGAGCAGTACTTC
TRBJ1-1 | TRBV7-9 | few | - | CASSLGGSAGTEAFF | TGTGCCAGCAGTCTTGGAGGATCCGCGGGCACTGAAGCTTTCTTT
TRBJ2-7 | TRBV5-4 | few | TRBD1 | CASSPRTGQQYF | TGTGCCAGCAGCCCGCGGACAGGTCAGCAGTACTTC
TRBJ1-1 | TRBV18 | many | - | CASSPRQREATEAFF | TGTGCCAGCTCACCGCGACAGCGGGAGGCCACTGAAGCTTTCTTT
TRBJ1-5 | TRBV20-1 | few | TRBD1 | CSAREGTGANQPQHF | TGCAGTGCTAGAGAGGGGACAGGGGCCAATCAGCCCCAGCATTTT
TRBJ1-1 | TRBV20-1 | few | - | CSAREGALNTEAFF | TGCAGTGCTAGAGAAGGGGCCTTGAACACTGAAGCTTTCTTT
TRBJ1-2 | TRBV6-6 | - | - | CASSYHRGQESGYTF | TGTGCCAGCAGTTACCACCGGGGCCAGGAGAGTGGCTACACCTTC
TRBJ1-2 | TRBV7-2 | many | - | CASSLGRANYGYTF | TGTGCCAGCAGCTTAGGCAGGGCTAACTATGGCTACACCTTC
TRBJ1-2 | TRBV5-1 | few | - | CATSGGDGYTF | TGCGCCACCTCTGGAGGGGATGGCTACACCTTC
TRBJ2-3 | TRBV12-3/TRBV12-4 | - | TRBD2 | CASSPITLAGGRDTQYF | TGTGCCAGCAGCCCAATCACCCTAGCGGGGGGGCGAGATACGCAGTATTTT
TRBJ2-3 | TRBV4-1 | - | - | CASSQAWGEYTDTQYF | TGCGCCAGCAGCCAAGCCTGGGGGGAGTACACAGATACGCAGTATTTT
TRBJ1-5 | TRBV27 | - | - | CASRLTGAVQPQHF | TGTGCCAGCAGACTGACAGGAGCGGTTCAGCCCCAGCATTTT
TRBJ2-3 | TRBV6-5 | medium-sized | - | CASSDWDTQYF | TGTGCCAGCAGTGACTGGGATACGCAGTATTTT
TRBJ2-3 | TRBV24-1 | few | - | CATSTPVARTDTQYF | TGTGCCACCTCGACCCCGGTCGCGCGCACAGATACGCAGTATTTT
TRBJ2-5 | TRBV7-3 | - | TRBD2 | CASSLSSGRLQETQYF | TGTGCCAGCAGCTTATCTAGCGGGAGGCTACAAGAGACCCAGTACTTC
TRBJ2-1 | TRBV7-2 | few | TRBD2 | CASSAGTSGVNEQFF | TGTGCCAGCAGCGCCGGGACTAGCGGGGTTAATGAGCAGTTCTTC
TRBJ2-2 | TRBV12-3/TRBV12-4 | many | - | CASSSAQGGELFF | TGTGCCAGCAGTTCTGCACAGGGAGGGGAGCTGTTTTTT
TRBJ2-5 | TRBV2 | - | - | CASSEDAGESQYF | TGTGCCAGCAGTGAAGACGCCGGGGAGTCCCAGTACTTC
TRBJ2-5 | TRBV12-3/TRBV12-4 | few | - | CASRTTGFQETQYF | TGTGCCAGCAGAACTACGGGGTTCCAAGAGACCCAGTACTTC